The clone carrying this T cell receptor (beta chain) was seen a handful of times. As yet, its antigen is unknown. The V gene end was trimmed by 1 base and the J gene end by 5 bases; junction bases not matched to a gene: 10. CDR1 and CDR2 (germline): GTSNPN, SVGIG (reference sequence). The CDR3 runs to 15 residues. Purities over 98% were achieved in all sorted populations. Sequencing targeted expressed TCRB transcripts, as all isolated RNA had been reverse transcribed. Deep immunoSEQ sequencing covered naive, central memory and regulatory T cell samples. Here immunoSEQ multiplex PCR was the method, and the copy in TCRdb shows in-frame clones only, minus some. The table records 310,000 or so clones, about 10% of them present only once. The record originates from a study of beta chain features in type 1 diabetes. For the study at large: All of the samples together had 107,917,701 sorted cells examined.

Overall study results and limits: Individuals with type 1 diabetes displayed fewer insertions and more deletions at VDJ junctions.

The TCR originated in a young woman in good health. The V and J genes are TRBV30 and TRBJ2-5; 7 positions agree with TRBD2. Input material: naive CD4+ T cells from blood. CDR3 DNA: TGTGCCTGGAGTGCCTGGAGGGAGGGCCTTGAGACCCAGTACTTC. The encoded protein is CAWSAWREGLETQYF.